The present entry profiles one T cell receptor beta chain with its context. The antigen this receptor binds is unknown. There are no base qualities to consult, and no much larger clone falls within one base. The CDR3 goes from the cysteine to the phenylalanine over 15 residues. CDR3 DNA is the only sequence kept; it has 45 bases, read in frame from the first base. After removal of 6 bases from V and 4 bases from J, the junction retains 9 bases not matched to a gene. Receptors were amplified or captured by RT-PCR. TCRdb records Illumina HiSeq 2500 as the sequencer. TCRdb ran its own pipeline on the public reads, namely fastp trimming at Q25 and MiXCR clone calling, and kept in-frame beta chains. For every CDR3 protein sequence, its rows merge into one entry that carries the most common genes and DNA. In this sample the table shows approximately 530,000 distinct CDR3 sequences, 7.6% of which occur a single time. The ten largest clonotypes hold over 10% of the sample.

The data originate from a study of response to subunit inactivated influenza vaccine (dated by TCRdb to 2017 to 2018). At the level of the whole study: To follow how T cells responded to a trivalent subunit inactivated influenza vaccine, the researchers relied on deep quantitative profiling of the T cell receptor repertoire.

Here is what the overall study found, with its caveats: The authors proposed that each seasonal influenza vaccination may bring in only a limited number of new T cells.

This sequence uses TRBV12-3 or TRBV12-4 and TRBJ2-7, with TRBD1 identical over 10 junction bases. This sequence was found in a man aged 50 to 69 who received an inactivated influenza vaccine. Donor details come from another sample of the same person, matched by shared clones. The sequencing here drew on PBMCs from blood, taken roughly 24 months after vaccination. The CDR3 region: CASSSGTGERYEQYF. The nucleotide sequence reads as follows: TGTGCCAGCAGCAGTGGGACAGGGGAACGGTACGAGCAGTACTTC.